These 5 T cell receptor beta chains were sequenced from one sample in a study of cytomegalovirus exposure and HLA in healthy donors. 60 Vbeta and 13 Jbeta primers were used in PCR. Sequencing used immunoSEQ multiplex PCR; TCRdb keeps in-frame clones, though not all of them. The sample has some 140,000 clones, approximately 80% seen once; the top ten hold approximately 2%. Sequenced material: PBMCs. The receptors come from a man aged 25-40 years in good health and CMV-seronegative.

The chain combines TRBV12-5 with TRBJ2-1; 12 nucleotides align to TRBD2. The V segment lost 9 bases and the J segment 2 bases; nucleotides outside the gene matches: 11. The germline CDR1 and CDR2 sequences are LGHNT and FRNRAP. The CDR3 spans 17 residues. This CDR3 is CARVLAGGPAPYNEQFF. In DNA, the CDR3 is TGTGCTAGGGTCCTAGCGGGAGGGCCTGCGCCCTACAATGAGCAGTTCTTC. Drawing the rest from reference TRBV12-5 and TRBJ2-1, the complete variable domain is DARVTQTPRHKVTEMGQEVTMRCQPILGHNTVFWYRQTMMQGLELLAYFRNRAPLDDSGMPKDRFSAEMPDATLATLKIQPSEPRDSAVYFCARVLAGGPAPYNEQFFGPGTRLTVL.

This clone was picked up one time. This chain joins TRBV2 and TRBJ2-5, with D tentatively TRBD1 (6 bases). V was cut by 6 bases and J by 3 bases, with 8 bases left in between. The CDR3 is made up of 12 amino acids. Germline V gene lookup returns CDR1 SNHLY and CDR2 FYNNEI. The CDR3 region is CASSRQEETQYF. The CDR3 DNA follows: TGTGCCAGCAGCAGACAGGAAGAGACCCAGTACTTC.

This clone was detected only a few times. The chain combines TRBV28 with TRBJ1-2; 7 bases fit TRBD1. The V gene end was trimmed by 7 bases and the J gene end by 2 bases; junction bases not matched to a gene: 10. Germline values: CDR1 MDHEN, CDR2 SYDVKM. CDR3 size: 15 residues. CDR3 nucleotides: TGTGCCAGCAAGGTACCGGGACAGACAAACTATGGCTACACCTTC. Encoded protein: CASKVPGQTNYGYTF.

In DNA form, the CDR3 reads TGTGCCAGCAGTATCCAGGGTAACTATGGCTACACCTTC. This sequence encodes CASSIQGNYGYTF. V usage is TRBV6-1 and J usage is TRBJ1-2, with D perhaps matching TRBD1 (5 bases). Germline-derived CDR1 and CDR2 are MNHNS and SASEGT. V shed 5 bases and J shed 1 base, with 8 bases lying between them. The CDR3 spans 13 residues.

V and J are TRBV28 and TRBJ2-2; 8 bases line up with TRBD1. The trim removed 2 bases at V and 3 bases at J, leaving 5 bases unmatched. This CDR3 spans 16 amino acids. Germline V gene sequence: CDR1 MDHEN, CDR2 SYDVKM. As DNA, the CDR3 is TGTGCCAGCAGTTTAGGTGACAGGGGATACACCGGGGAGCTGTTTTTT. This codes for CASSLGDRGYTGELFF.